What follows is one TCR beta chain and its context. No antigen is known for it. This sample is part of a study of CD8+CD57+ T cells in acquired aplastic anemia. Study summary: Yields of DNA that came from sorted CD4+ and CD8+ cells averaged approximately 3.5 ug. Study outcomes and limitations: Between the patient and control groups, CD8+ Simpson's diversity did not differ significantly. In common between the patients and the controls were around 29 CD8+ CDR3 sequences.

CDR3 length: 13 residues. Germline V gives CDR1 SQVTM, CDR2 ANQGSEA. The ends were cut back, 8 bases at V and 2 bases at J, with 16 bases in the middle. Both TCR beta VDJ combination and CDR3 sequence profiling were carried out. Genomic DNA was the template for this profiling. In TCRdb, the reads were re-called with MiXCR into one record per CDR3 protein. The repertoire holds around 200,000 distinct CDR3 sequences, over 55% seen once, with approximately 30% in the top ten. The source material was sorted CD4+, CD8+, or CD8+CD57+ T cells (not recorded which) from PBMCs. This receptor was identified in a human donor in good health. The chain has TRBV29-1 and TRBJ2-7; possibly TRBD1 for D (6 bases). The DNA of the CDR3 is TGCAGCTTGCCCGGGACACCGGCCTACGAGCAGTACTTC. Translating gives CSLPGTPAYEQYF.